Shown below are 6 T cell receptor beta chains from a single sample sequenced in a study of vaccination and CD4 T cells after COVID-19. Treatment defined: approximately nine-day PBMC culture with coronavirus spike peptide pools or control peptides (ViraFEST assay). Cultured CD4+ T-cell DNA underwent Oncomine TCR Beta short-read sequencing. TCRdb re-called the PCR reads with MiXCR, one entry per CDR3 protein. This repertoire shows roughly 7,000 distinct CDR3 sequences, around 50% found once; its top ten account for around 25%. What these receptors recognize is not known. Sequenced input: CD4+ T cells from blood, cultured in vitro. These receptors were obtained from a human donor who had recovered from COVID-19.

The chain is built from TRBV6-1 and TRBJ1-2, with 10 bases lining up with TRBD1. V shed 6 bases and J 8 bases; nucleotides not matched to a gene: 9. There are 14 residues in the CDR3. Germline loops: CDR1 MNHNS, CDR2 SASEGT. This CDR3 reads CASRATGGSRGYTF. The CDR3 nucleotides read TGTGCCAGCAGAGCGACAGGGGGCTCACGGGGCTACACCTTC.

The chain links TRBV20-1 to TRBJ1-3, with no clear D. Between the trimmed V and J ends, which lost 4 bases and 5 bases, there was a span of 18 bases. Germline assignment: CDR1 DFQATT and CDR2 SNEGSKA (reference sequence). The CDR3 runs to 15 residues. In DNA form, the CDR3 reads TGCAGTGCTAACGATACCGGTGGGCTCCGAAACACCATATATTTT. It specifies CSANDTGGLRNTIYF.

This chain joins TRBV11-1 and TRBJ2-1; TRBD2 agrees at 8 bases. CDR3 length equals 17 residues. Germline lookup yields CDR1 SGHAT and CDR2 FQDESV (reference sequence). V shed 5 bases, J shed 0 bases, and the junction held 9 bases outside the gene matches. The CDR3 region is CASSLGGGGLSYNEQFF. The CDR3 DNA reads as TGTGCCAGCAGCCTGGGGGGCGGGGGGCTCTCCTACAATGAGCAGTTCTTC.

The chain recombines TRBV11-3 with TRBJ2-3; D may match TRBD1 or TRBD2 (5 bases each). The CDR3 spans 14 residues. Per germline, CDR1 SGHNT and CDR2 YENEEA. V lost 5 bases and J lost 2, with 11 bases in between. CDR3 sequence: CASSLGTNTDTQYF. The CDR3 DNA sequence: TGTGCCAGCAGCCTAGGGACCAACACAGATACGCAGTATTTT. The full variable domain, its missing parts supplied by reference TRBV11-3 and TRBJ2-3, is EAGVVQSPRYKIIEKKQPVAFWCNPISGHNTLYWYLQNLGQGPELLIRYENEEAVDDSQLPKDRFSAERLKGVDSTLKIQPAELGDSAVYLCASSLGTNTDTQYFGPGTRLTVL.

The rearrangement uses TRBV7-9 and TRBJ2-5, with D perhaps TRBD2 (6 bases). Germline V gives CDR1 SEHNR, CDR2 FQNEAQ (reference sequence). V was trimmed by 2 bases and J by 4 bases, leaving 14 bases between them. The CDR3 spans 15 residues. CDR3 nucleotides: TGTGCCAGCAGCTTACGGGAGAGGTATCTAGAGACCCAGTACTTC. Protein product: CASSLRERYLETQYF.

This chain uses TRBV2 with TRBJ2-5; D remains unclear. The CDR3 is 12 residues long. The germline gives CDR1 SNHLY, CDR2 FYNNEI. Trimming left V 2 bases short and J 4 bases short, with 5 bases between. CDR3 region: CASSEYLETQYF. Here the CDR3 DNA reads TGTGCCAGCAGTGAATATCTAGAGACCCAGTACTTC. The variable domain in full, completed from reference TRBV2 and TRBJ2-5, reads EPEVTQTPSHQVTQMGQEVILRCVPISNHLYFYWYRQILGQKVEFLVSFYNNEISEKSEIFDDQFSVERPDGSNFTLKIRSTKLEDSAMYFCASSEYLETQYFGPGTRLLVL.